This TCR beta chain was sequenced during a study of blood T cell repertoires in COVID-19. The overall study: Researchers got acute and convalescent COVID-19 samples from the United States, Italy and Spain. PBMCs, B-cell-depleted T cells, or T cells provided the cDNA or gDNA that made up the material.

Followed over time, Seattle patients had been enrolled while infection was active. With 2 bases removed from V and 6 bases from J, the gap between germline ends came to 7 bases. CDR3 length equals 13 residues. Germline V gives CDR1 MDHEN, CDR2 SYDVKM. As originally analysed: Scientists estimated how many nucleated cells there were by amplifying reference gene primers. The method was immunoSEQ multiplex PCR; TCRdb's version includes in-frame clones alone and lacks a portion of them. From that table come the V and J calls and clone size; the DNA was used to work out D and trimming. The table includes under 400,000 clones, roughly 86% detected once.

The J gene is TRBJ1-4, the V gene TRBV28; D is ambiguous. The sequence was collected from a woman aged 25 to 45 with COVID-19, enrolled during active disease. The sequencing sample was made of peripheral blood. CDR3 DNA sequence: TGTGCCAGCAGTTTAGAAGGAGATGAAAAACTGTTTTTT. Amino acids: CASSLEGDEKLFF.